The rows below give T cell receptor beta chains drawn from one sample of a study of CD8 T cells in ankylosing spondylitis. TCRdb processed the 5' RACE reads anew with MiXCR; each CDR3 protein has one entry. The sample lists around 100,000 distinct CDR3 sequences; roughly 10% were seen once. Source material: blood, either unsorted or a sorted T cell fraction (not recorded which). Receptor source: a male donor with ankylosing spondylitis. The CDR3 runs from the conserved cysteine through the conserved F or W. D genes are given only for firm matches. Clone size is given for some rows only: seen once, a few or many times, or a class if the clone is expanded.

TRBV7-2	TRBD2	-	TRBJ2-1	CASSPSGRGHNEQFF	TGTGCCAGCAGCCCGAGCGGGAGAGGCCACAATGAGCAGTTCTTC
TRBV19	-	few	TRBJ1-5	CASSIYAGSNQPQHF	TGTGCCAGTAGTATCTATGCCGGGAGCAATCAGCCCCAGCATTTT
TRBV20-1	-	few	TRBJ1-1	CSAREGYEAFF	TGCAGTGCTAGAGAGGGGTATGAAGCTTTCTTT
TRBV6-1	TRBD1	many	TRBJ1-2	CASRGLQGLNYGYTF	TGTGCCAGCAGAGGTCTACAGGGGCTTAACTATGGCTACACCTTC
TRBV12-3/TRBV12-4	-	-	TRBJ2-1	CASSSRDNRYNEQFF	TGTGCCAGCAGTTCCCGGGACAACCGATACAATGAGCAGTTCTTC
TRBV28	-	many	TRBJ2-2	CASSSGRGGHTGELFF	TGTGCCAGCAGTTCTGGACGTGGGGGTCACACCGGGGAGCTGTTTTTT
TRBV11-2	TRBD1	many	TRBJ2-2	CASSLVLGRGPGTGELFF	TGTGCCAGCAGCTTAGTCCTCGGCAGGGGGCCGGGCACCGGGGAGCTGTTTTTT
TRBV12-3/TRBV12-4	-	-	TRBJ2-2	CASSTSSVGIGELFF	TGTGCCAGCAGTACATCCTCCGTCGGGATCGGGGAGCTGTTTTTT
TRBV3-1	-	many	TRBJ2-7	CASSPRGSYEQYF	TGTGCCAGCAGTCCGCGAGGCTCTTACGAGCAGTACTTC
TRBV7-9	-	-	TRBJ2-7	CASSSGGEQYF	TGTGCCAGCAGCTCCGGTGGCGAGCAGTACTTC
TRBV25-1	-	many	TRBJ2-5	CASSDLVAVRGETQYF	TGTGCCAGCAGTGATTTGGTAGCGGTTAGGGGAGAGACCCAGTACTTC
TRBV5-5	-	-	TRBJ1-5	CASSLGAGLEQPQHF	TGTGCCAGCAGCTTGGGTGCAGGGCTGGAACAGCCCCAGCATTTT
TRBV13	TRBD1	-	TRBJ1-2	CASSLAGQIYGYTF	TGTGCCAGCAGCTTAGCGGGACAGATCTATGGCTACACCTTC
TRBV3-1	TRBD1	few	TRBJ2-1	CASSQDRGTGNEQFF	TGTGCCAGCAGCCAAGATCGGGGGACAGGGAATGAGCAGTTCTTC
TRBV7-9	-	many	TRBJ2-1	CASSFHPNEQFF	TGTGCCAGCAGCTTCCATCCTAATGAGCAGTTCTTC
TRBV6-5	TRBD2	few	TRBJ2-1	CASSYSIGGSPSYNEQFF	TGTGCCAGCAGTTACTCGATAGGCGGGAGCCCCTCCTACAATGAGCAGTTCTTC
TRBV6-1	-	few	TRBJ2-1	CASSEASGSYNEQFF	TGTGCCAGCAGTGAAGCTAGCGGCTCCTACAATGAGCAGTTCTTC
TRBV3-1	-	-	TRBJ1-2	CASSHPLTGNYGYTF	TGTGCCAGCAGCCATCCTCTAACAGGGAACTATGGCTACACCTTC
TRBV6-1	-	-	TRBJ1-6	CASRPAAWNFSPLHF	TGTGCCAGCAGACCCGCGGCATGGAATTTTTCACCCCTCCACTTT
TRBV6-5	-	few	TRBJ1-1	CASSYGLGRPNTEAFF	TGTGCCAGCAGTTACGGCTTGGGACGGCCGAACACTGAAGCTTTCTTT
TRBV4-2	-	many	TRBJ1-2	CASSQEGWGGAQYGYTF	TGTGCCAGCAGCCAAGAGGGATGGGGGGGCGCTCAGTATGGCTACACCTTC
TRBV13	TRBD1	many	TRBJ2-7	CASSLTGVNEQYF	TGTGCCAGCAGCCTGACAGGGGTCAACGAGCAGTACTTC